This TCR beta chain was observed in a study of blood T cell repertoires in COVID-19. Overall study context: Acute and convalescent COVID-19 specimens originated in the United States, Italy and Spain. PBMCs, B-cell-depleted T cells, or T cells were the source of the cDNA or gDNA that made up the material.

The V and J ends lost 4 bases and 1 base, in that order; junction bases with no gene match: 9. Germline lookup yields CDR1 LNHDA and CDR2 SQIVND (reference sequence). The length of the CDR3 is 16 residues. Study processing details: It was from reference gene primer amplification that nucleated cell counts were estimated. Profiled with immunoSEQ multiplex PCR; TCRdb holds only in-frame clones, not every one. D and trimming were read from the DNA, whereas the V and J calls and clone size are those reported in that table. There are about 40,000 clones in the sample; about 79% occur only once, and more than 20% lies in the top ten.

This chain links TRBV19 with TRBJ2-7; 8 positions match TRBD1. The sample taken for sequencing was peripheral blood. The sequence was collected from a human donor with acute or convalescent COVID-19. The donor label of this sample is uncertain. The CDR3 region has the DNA TGTGCCAGTAGTAGGGTTCCGGGACAGGTTTCCTACGAGCAGTACTTC. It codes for CASSRVPGQVSYEQYF. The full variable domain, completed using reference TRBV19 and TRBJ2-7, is DGGITQSPKYLFRKEGQNVTLSCEQNLNHDAMYWYRQDPGQGLRLIYYSQIVNDFQKGDIAEGYSVSREKKESFPLTVTSAQKNPTAFYLCASSRVPGQVSYEQYFGPGTRLTVT.